The next 23 T cell receptor beta chains were all read from a single sample in a study of cytomegalovirus exposure and HLA in healthy donors. The primer mix had 60 Vbeta and 13 Jbeta primers. The data were produced by immunoSEQ multiplex PCR, yet TCRdb's version contains in-frame clones alone and is incomplete. The repertoire holds some 120,000 clones, with roughly 82% as singletons. Sequenced: PBMCs. These TCRs come from a male donor in good health and CMV-seropositive.

The chain links TRBV30 to TRBJ1-6, with D possibly being TRBD1 (6 bases). The V end was cut by 0 bases, the J end by 6 bases, with 12 bases between. Per germline, CDR1 GTSNPN and CDR2 SVGIG (reference sequence). The CDR3 runs 15 residues. The CDR3 protein is CAWSVMDSRNSPLHF. The CDR3 nucleotides read TGTGCCTGGAGTGTAATGGACAGTCGTAATTCACCCCTCCACTTT.

The V and J genes are TRBV13 and TRBJ1-1; no reliable D call. The CDR3 has 14 residues. Trimming took 1 base from V and 4 from J, leaving 10 bases between them. Germline V CDR1 and CDR2: PRHDT, FYEKMQ (reference sequence). CDR3: CASSLVKDFTEAFF. CDR3 coding DNA: TGTGCCAGCAGCTTAGTTAAGGACTTCACTGAAGCTTTCTTT.

V usage is TRBV23-1 and J usage is TRBJ1-6; D call uncertain. TRBV23-1 belongs to the ORF category, with a function that is uncertain. V was shortened by 10 bases and J by 8 bases, with 15 bases between the two germline ends. There are 13 residues in the CDR3. In DNA form, the CDR3 reads TGCGCCACCAAGGAGAGTCCGGATTCACCCCTCCACTTT. Translated, it gives CATKESPDSPLHF.

This chain connects TRBV29-1 to TRBJ2-7; TRBD1 matches at 9 bases. Looked up from germline, CDR1 is SQVTM and CDR2 is ANQGSEA. This CDR3 has 15 amino acids. Trimming cost V 5 bases and J 3 bases; bases outside gene matches: 11. As DNA, the CDR3 is TGCAGCGTTAAACCCGGGACAGGGAACTACTACGAGCAGTACTTC. It yields the protein CSVKPGTGNYYEQYF.

The V call is TRBV19, the J call TRBJ2-5, with D uncertain. Germline CDR1 is LNHDA and CDR2 is SQIVND (reference sequence). The CDR3 is 13 amino acids. V was trimmed by 3 bases and J by 2 bases, leaving 7 bases between them. CDR3 sequence reads: CASSIGEQETQYF. The CDR3, as DNA: TGTGCCAGTAGTATCGGTGAGCAAGAGACCCAGTACTTC.

The J gene is TRBJ2-3, the V gene TRBV2; D ambiguous. Germline loops: CDR1 SNHLY, CDR2 FYNNEI. Trimming took off 0 bases at V and 9 bases at J, with 4 bases between the two ends. The CDR3 covers 11 residues. The CDR3 sequence: CASSEAATQYF. The CDR3 DNA reads TGTGCCAGCAGTGAAGCAGCCACGCAGTATTTT.

The V and J genes are TRBV14 and TRBJ2-7; 9 bases fit TRBD1. With 2 bases clipped from V and 6 bases from J, the junction kept 8 bases outside the gene matches. CDR3 length: 15 amino acids. The germline CDR1 and CDR2 sequences are SGHDN and FVKESK. The CDR3 DNA sequence: TGTGCCAGCAGCCAACTCTGGGGACAGGGCGCCGAGCAGTACTTC. It translates to CASSQLWGQGAEQYF.

V is TRBV6-4 and J is TRBJ2-2, with D possibly matching TRBD1 (5 bases). The length of the CDR3 is 14 residues. The V end was cut by 3 bases, the J end by 6 bases, with 11 bases between. Germline values: CDR1 MRHNA, CDR2 SNTAGT. The CDR3 protein is CASSEGVGSGELFF. In DNA form, the CDR3 reads TGTGCCAGCAGTGAAGGGGTAGGGTCCGGGGAGCTGTTTTTT.

V and J are TRBV19 and TRBJ2-1; 7 bases match TRBD2. The CDR3 contains 17 residues. The germline CDR1 and CDR2 sequences are LNHDA and SQIVND (reference sequence). The V segment lost 1 base and the J segment 6 bases; nucleotides outside the gene matches: 12. CDR3 in amino acids: CASSIGPTSFNGNEQFF. CDR3 sequence (DNA): TGTGCCAGTAGTATAGGCCCGACTAGCTTTAACGGCAATGAGCAGTTCTTC. The complete variable domain, with remaining parts taken from reference TRBV19 and TRBJ2-1, reads DGGITQSPKYLFRKEGQNVTLSCEQNLNHDAMYWYRQDPGQGLRLIYYSQIVNDFQKGDIAEGYSVSREKKESFPLTVTSAQKNPTAFYLCASSIGPTSFNGNEQFFGPGTRLTVL.

The chain joins TRBV19 to TRBJ2-7, with D maybe TRBD2 (6 bases). V shed 3 bases and J shed 6 bases, with 21 bases lying between them. Per germline, CDR1 LNHDA and CDR2 SQIVND (reference sequence). The CDR3 contains 16 residues. In DNA form, the CDR3 reads TGTGCCAGTAGTATTTACGGGCAGCACCCCGGGGGCGAGCAGTACTTC. Translated, it gives CASSIYGQHPGGEQYF.

The chain joins TRBV9 to TRBJ2-6; tentative D call: TRBD1 (7 bases). The CDR3 consists of 18 residues. Germline loops: CDR1 SGDLS, CDR2 YYNGEE. V was clipped by 4 bases and J by 0 bases, with 17 bases between them. The CDR3 here is CASSKTGTSLSGANVLTF. In DNA form, the CDR3 reads TGTGCCAGCAGCAAGACAGGGACTTCCCTCTCTGGGGCCAACGTCCTGACTTTC.

The chain links TRBV11-2 to TRBJ2-3; D is uncertain. V was trimmed by 5 bases and J by 6 bases, leaving 12 bases between them. The CDR3 consists of 13 residues. Germline CDR1 reads SGHAT; CDR2 reads FQNNGV. The CDR3 protein is CASSPPVGDTQYF. Here the CDR3 DNA reads TGTGCCAGCAGCCCCCCAGTCGGGGATACGCAGTATTTT.

The V and J genes are TRBV4-1 and TRBJ2-7, with unresolved D. Germline CDR1 is MGHRA and CDR2 is YSYEKL. The CDR3 has 15 amino acids. Trimming left V 1 base short and J 3 bases short, with 13 bases between. The CDR3 protein is CASSQGPQAGYEQYF. CDR3 DNA: TGCGCCAGCAGCCAAGGCCCCCAGGCAGGCTACGAGCAGTACTTC.

The chain carries TRBV7-9 and TRBJ2-1, with D possibly matching TRBD2 (5 bases). CDR3 size: 16 residues. CDR1 is SEHNR, CDR2 FQNEAQ, per germline (reference sequence). Trimming took off 2 bases at V and 0 bases at J, with 11 bases between the two ends. CDR3 sequence: CASSLFGVSSYNEQFF. In nucleotides, the CDR3 is TGTGCCAGCAGCTTATTCGGGGTGAGCTCCTACAATGAGCAGTTCTTC.

As concerns this clone: An end of the junction differs from the germline gene, which may be a read error. The genes are TRBV7-9 and TRBJ1-1; 8 bases are shared with TRBD1. CDR1 SEHNR and CDR2 FQNEAQ come from the germline V gene (reference sequence). CDR3 size: 15 residues. Written as DNA, the CDR3 is TGTTCCAGCAGCTTGAACAGGGGGAGGAACACTGAAGCTTTCTTT. Translation gives CSSSLNRGRNTEAFF.

The genes are TRBV28 and TRBJ2-7; 9 nucleotides line up with TRBD2. With 3 bases clipped from V and 5 bases from J, the junction kept 8 bases outside the gene matches. From germline, CDR1 is MDHEN and CDR2 SYDVKM. The length of the CDR3 is 15 residues. The CDR3 DNA follows: TGTGCCAGCAGTTTTAGTCGCGGGAGGGAAAACGAGCAGTACTTC. Translating gives CASSFSRGRENEQYF. Looking up the rest from reference TRBV28 and TRBJ2-7 gives the full variable domain: DVKVTQSSRYLVKRTGEKVFLECVQDMDHENMFWYRQDPGLGLRLIYFSYDVKMKEKGDIPEGYSVSREKKERFSLILESASTNQTSMYLCASSFSRGRENEQYFGPGTRLTVT.

The chain uses TRBV7-2 and TRBJ2-1; the match to TRBD2 covers 8 bases. V lost 5 bases, J lost 5 bases, and 17 bases stayed unmatched. The CDR3 loop spans 18 amino acids. From germline, CDR1 is SGHTA and CDR2 FQGNSA. The CDR3 DNA sequence: TGTGCCAGCAGCCCCTGGGGACTAGAGAGGGCGGGACACAATGAGCAGTTCTTC. This sequence encodes CASSPWGLERAGHNEQFF. Full variable domain (outside the CDR3, taken from reference TRBV7-2 and TRBJ2-1): GAGVSQSPSNKVTEKGKDVELRCDPISGHTALYWYRQSLGQGLEFLIYFQGNSAPDKSGLPSDRFSAERTGGSVSTLTIQRTQQEDSAVYLCASSPWGLERAGHNEQFFGPGTRLTVL.

This clone was counted once. The chain has TRBV28 and TRBJ1-2; 10 bases fit TRBD1. The CDR3 is made up of 17 amino acids. V gave up 0 bases and J gave up 4 bases; unmatched junction bases: 8. The germline CDR1 and CDR2 sequences are MDHEN and SYDVKM. CDR3: CASSLWTGGLFTYGYTF. The CDR3 nucleotides read TGTGCCAGCAGTTTATGGACAGGGGGCTTGTTCACCTATGGCTACACCTTC.

This chain uses TRBV29-1 with TRBJ2-1; D is undetermined. Per germline, CDR1 SQVTM and CDR2 ANQGSEA. This CDR3 comprises 9 residues. V was shortened by 4 bases and J by 8 bases, with 3 bases between the two germline ends. CDR3 in amino acids: CSVGHEQFF. DNA of the CDR3: TGCAGCGTTGGGCATGAGCAGTTCTTC.

The gene calls are TRBV6-5 and TRBJ2-1; 9 bases align to TRBD1. The CDR3 covers 14 residues. Unmatched junction bases numbered 5, after V lost 6 bases and J lost 5 bases. CDR1 MNHEY and CDR2 SVGAGI come from the germline V gene. This chain's CDR3 is CASSTNRGHNEQFF. Written as DNA, the CDR3 is TGTGCCAGCAGCACAAACAGGGGGCACAATGAGCAGTTCTTC.

This clone occurred once. V usage is TRBV7-8 and J usage is TRBJ2-7; the D gene is possibly TRBD2 (5 bases). Germline CDR1 and CDR2: SGHVS and FQNEAQ. This CDR3 is 13 amino acids long. V dropped 4 bases and J dropped 5 bases, with 12 bases sitting between them. CDR3 bases: TGTGCCAGCAGCTCAGGACTCTCGAACGAGCAGTACTTC. Protein: CASSSGLSNEQYF. The full variable domain, its missing parts supplied by reference TRBV7-8 and TRBJ2-7, is GAGVSQSPRYKVAKRGQDVALRCDPISGHVSLFWYQQALGQGPEFLTYFQNEAQLDKSGLPSDRFFAERPEGSVSTLKIQRTQQEDSAVYLCASSSGLSNEQYFGPGTRLTVT.

This clone was seen more than once but under ten times. V usage is TRBV9 and J usage is TRBJ2-5; 7 nucleotides align to TRBD1. Germline CDR1 SGDLS, CDR2 YYNGEE. The CDR3 consists of 14 residues. The ends lost 0 bases at V and 4 bases at J; junction bases unmatched: 3. The CDR3 sequence: CASSVEGATETQYF. In DNA form, the CDR3 reads TGTGCCAGCAGCGTAGAGGGGGCAACAGAGACCCAGTACTTC.

The chain is built from TRBV10-3 and TRBJ2-5, with D perhaps TRBD1 (5 bases). Trimming took off 3 bases at V and 1 base at J, with 12 bases between the two ends. Germline V lookup: CDR1 ENHRY, CDR2 SYGVKD. The CDR3 is made up of 15 amino acids. The CDR3 DNA is TGTGCCATCAGTGAAAGACAGCGAACCCAAGAGACCCAGTACTTC. It encodes CAISERQRTQETQYF.